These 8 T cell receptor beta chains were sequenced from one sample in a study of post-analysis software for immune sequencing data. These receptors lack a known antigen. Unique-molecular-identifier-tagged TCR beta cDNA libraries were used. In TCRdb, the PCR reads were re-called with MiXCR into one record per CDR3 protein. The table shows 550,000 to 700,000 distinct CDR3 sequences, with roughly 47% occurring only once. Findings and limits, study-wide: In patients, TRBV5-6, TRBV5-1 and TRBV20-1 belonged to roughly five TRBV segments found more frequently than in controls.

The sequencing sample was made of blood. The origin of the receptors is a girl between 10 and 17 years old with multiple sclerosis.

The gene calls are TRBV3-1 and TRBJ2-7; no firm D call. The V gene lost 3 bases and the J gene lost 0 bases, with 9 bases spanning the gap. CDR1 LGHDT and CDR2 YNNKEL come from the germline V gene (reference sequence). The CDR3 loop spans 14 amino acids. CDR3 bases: TGTGCCAGCAGCCATAGTCAGTTCTCCTACGAGCAGTACTTC. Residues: CASSHSQFSYEQYF.

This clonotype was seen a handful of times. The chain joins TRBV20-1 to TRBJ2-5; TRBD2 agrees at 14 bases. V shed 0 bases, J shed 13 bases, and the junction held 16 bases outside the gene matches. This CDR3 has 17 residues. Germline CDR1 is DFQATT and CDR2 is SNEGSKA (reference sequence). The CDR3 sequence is CSARDVVEGTSGGPLYF. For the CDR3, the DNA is TGCAGTGCTAGAGATGTTGTTGAAGGGACTAGCGGGGGCCCTTTGTACTTC.

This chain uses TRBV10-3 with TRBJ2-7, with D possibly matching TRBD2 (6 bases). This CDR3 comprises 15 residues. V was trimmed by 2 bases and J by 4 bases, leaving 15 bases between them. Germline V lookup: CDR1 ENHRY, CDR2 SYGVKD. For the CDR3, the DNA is TGTGCCATCAGTGAGATCACGGGGGAACCTTACGAGCAGTACTTC. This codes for CAISEITGEPYEQYF.

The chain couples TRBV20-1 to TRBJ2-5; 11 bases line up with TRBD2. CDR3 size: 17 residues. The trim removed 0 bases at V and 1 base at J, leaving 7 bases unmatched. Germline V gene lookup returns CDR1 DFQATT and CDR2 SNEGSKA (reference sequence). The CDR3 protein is CSARDSLAGGLQETQYF. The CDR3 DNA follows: TGCAGTGCTAGAGATAGCCTAGCGGGAGGCCTCCAAGAGACCCAGTACTTC.

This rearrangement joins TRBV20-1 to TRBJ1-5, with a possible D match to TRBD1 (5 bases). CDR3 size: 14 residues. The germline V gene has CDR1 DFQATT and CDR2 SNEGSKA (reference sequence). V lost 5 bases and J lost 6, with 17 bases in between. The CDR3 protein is CSAPPNGRVQPQHF. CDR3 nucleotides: TGCAGTGCTCCCCCGAACGGCAGGGTTCAGCCCCAGCATTTT.

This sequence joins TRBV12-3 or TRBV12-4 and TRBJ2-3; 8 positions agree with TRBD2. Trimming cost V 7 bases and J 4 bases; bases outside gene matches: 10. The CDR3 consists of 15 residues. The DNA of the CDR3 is TGTGCCAGCATCCCTGATAGCGGGAACGCAGATACGCAGTATTTT. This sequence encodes CASIPDSGNADTQYF.

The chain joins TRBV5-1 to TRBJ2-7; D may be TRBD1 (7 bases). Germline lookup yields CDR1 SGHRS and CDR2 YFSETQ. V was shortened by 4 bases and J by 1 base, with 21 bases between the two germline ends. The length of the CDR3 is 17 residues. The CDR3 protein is CASSLSVGQGGSYEQYF. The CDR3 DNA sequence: TGCGCCAGCAGCCTCAGCGTCGGGCAGGGGGGTTCCTACGAGCAGTACTTC.

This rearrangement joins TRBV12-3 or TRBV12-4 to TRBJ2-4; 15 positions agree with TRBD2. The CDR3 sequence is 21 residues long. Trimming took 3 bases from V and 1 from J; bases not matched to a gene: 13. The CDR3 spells CASSLDRGGLAGGRAKNIQYF. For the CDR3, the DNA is TGTGCCAGCAGTTTGGATAGGGGGGGACTAGCGGGAGGACGGGCCAAAAACATTCAGTACTTC.